The 21 T cell receptor beta chains below were found in one sample sequenced in a study of cytomegalovirus exposure and HLA in healthy donors. PCR used 60 Vbeta primers and 13 Jbeta primers. Assay: immunoSEQ multiplex PCR; the TCRdb copy retains only in-frame clones and omits some. This sample has about 160,000 clones, with around 68% found just once. Specimen: PBMCs. Receptor source: a man over 45 in good health and CMV-seronegative.

The rearrangement uses TRBV7-2 and TRBJ2-3; weak D call: TRBD2 (6 bases). CDR3 length: 15 residues. The ends were cut back, 2 bases at V and 6 bases at J, with 15 bases in the middle. Germline assignment: CDR1 SGHTA and CDR2 FQGNSA. The CDR3 sequence is CASSLNPGGVDTQYF. CDR3 bases: TGTGCCAGCAGCTTAAATCCCGGAGGGGTGGATACGCAGTATTTT. Drawing the rest from reference TRBV7-2 and TRBJ2-3, the complete variable domain is GAGVSQSPSNKVTEKGKDVELRCDPISGHTALYWYRQSLGQGLEFLIYFQGNSAPDKSGLPSDRFSAERTGGSVSTLTIQRTQQEDSAVYLCASSLNPGGVDTQYFGPGTRLTVL.

The DNA of the CDR3 is TGCGCCAGCAGCTTGTTTGGACAGGGGGCTGTTGAAGCTTTCTTT. This encodes CASSLFGQGAVEAFF. The gene calls are TRBV5-1 and TRBJ1-1, with TRBD1 matching over 11 bases. This CDR3 contains 15 residues. Trimming took 1 base from V and 7 from J; bases not matched to a gene: 6. Germline-derived CDR1 and CDR2 are SGHRS and YFSETQ.

The V call is TRBV6-5, the J call TRBJ1-2, with 7 bases lining up with TRBD1. The CDR3 consists of 13 residues. Germline CDR1 and CDR2: MNHEY and SVGAGI. The junction had 9 bases not matched to a gene; V was cut back by 6 bases and J by 8 bases. The CDR3 protein is CASRVGGTLGYTF. The DNA for the CDR3 is TGTGCCAGCAGGGTAGGGGGCACGTTAGGCTACACCTTC.

This chain connects TRBV6-6 to TRBJ2-7; 10 bases are a match to TRBD1. The germline V gene encodes CDR1 MNHNY and CDR2 SVGAGI (reference sequence). Losses at the gene ends were 5 bases for V and 2 bases for J; bases not matched to a gene: 3. This CDR3 is 14 amino acids long. The CDR3 region is CASSQGTGAYEQYF. The CDR3 DNA reads as TGTGCCAGCAGTCAGGGGACAGGGGCCTACGAGCAGTACTTC.

The table lists this clone with a few counts. V usage is TRBV19 and J usage is TRBJ2-3; D is perhaps TRBD1 (6 bases). Trimming pared 5 bases from V and 3 bases from J, leaving 21 bases between. The CDR3 runs 17 residues. From germline, CDR1 is LNHDA and CDR2 SQIVND (reference sequence). CDR3 coding DNA: TGTGCCAGTAGTCCCGGACAGCCTAGGGTTAGTACAGATACGCAGTATTTT. It yields the protein CASSPGQPRVSTDTQYF.

This chain joins TRBV6-5 and TRBJ2-3, with a weak D call TRBD1 (5 bases). Germline V gives CDR1 MNHEY, CDR2 SVGAGI. The CDR3 is 11 residues long. V lost 7 bases and J lost 13, with 15 bases in between. The CDR3 protein is CASKGPGYEYF. In DNA form, the CDR3 reads TGTGCCAGCAAAGGCCCAGGGTATGAGTATTTT.

The chain recombines TRBV25-1 with TRBJ2-3, with unresolved D. The V end lost 2 bases, the J end lost 1 base, and 10 bases lay between the germline ends. This CDR3 is 15 amino acids long. Germline assignment: CDR1 MGHDK and CDR2 SYGVNS. Written as DNA, the CDR3 is TGTGCCAGCAGTGAAGCCCAGGCAGGCACAGATACGCAGTATTTT. Encoded protein: CASSEAQAGTDTQYF.

The chain combines TRBV19 with TRBJ1-6, with D maybe TRBD1 (6 bases). The CDR3 loop spans 17 amino acids. V lost 5 bases and J 0 bases, leaving 14 bases between the germline ends. Germline V CDR1 and CDR2: LNHDA, SQIVND (reference sequence). This CDR3 reads CASSFLGHRSYNSPLHF. In DNA form, the CDR3 reads TGTGCCAGTAGTTTCCTGGGACATCGCTCCTATAATTCACCCCTCCACTTT. Together with reference TRBV19 and TRBJ1-6, the CDR3 gives the full variable domain: DGGITQSPKYLFRKEGQNVTLSCEQNLNHDAMYWYRQDPGQGLRLIYYSQIVNDFQKGDIAEGYSVSREKKESFPLTVTSAQKNPTAFYLCASSFLGHRSYNSPLHFGNGTRLTVT.

V usage is TRBV27 and J usage is TRBJ1-1, with D uncertain. CDR1 and CDR2 (germline): MNHEY, SMNVEV (reference sequence). CDR3 length equals 13 residues. The V and J ends lost 3 bases and 4 bases respectively, with 9 bases between them. The CDR3 region has the DNA TGTGCCAGCAGTTTGGAGGGTTCCACTGAAGCTTTCTTT. This gives the protein CASSLEGSTEAFF.

The chain carries TRBV19 and TRBJ1-5; 7 nucleotides match TRBD1. The germline CDR1 and CDR2 sequences are LNHDA and SQIVND (reference sequence). This CDR3 contains 14 residues. Trimming cost V 5 bases and J 7 bases; bases outside gene matches: 8. The CDR3 region has the DNA TGTGCCAGTAGTCTCCAGGGGGTTCGCCAGCCCCAGCATTTT. Its translation is CASSLQGVRQPQHF.

This clone has a handful of counts. The chain carries TRBV5-8 and TRBJ1-2, with D tentatively TRBD1 (6 bases). The CDR3 is made up of 14 amino acids. Trimming removed 0 bases at V and 3 bases at J, with 9 bases between. Germline lookup yields CDR1 SGHTS and CDR2 YDEGEE. The CDR3 loop is CASSLGQGYYGYTF. The CDR3 DNA is TGTGCCAGCAGCTTGGGGCAGGGGTACTATGGCTACACCTTC.

The rearrangement joins TRBV19 to TRBJ1-4; TRBD1 aligns across 9 bases. This CDR3 comprises 14 residues. Trimming at V came to 6 bases and at J to 6 bases, leaving 5 bases not matched to a gene. The germline V gene encodes CDR1 LNHDA and CDR2 SQIVND (reference sequence). In DNA, the CDR3 is TGTGCCAGTAGAGTACAGGGGGCGGATGAAAAACTGTTTTTT. It codes for CASRVQGADEKLFF.

CDR3: CASSLSGGRGNEQFF. The DNA of the CDR3 is TGTGCCAGCAGCCTTAGCGGGGGCCGGGGGAATGAGCAGTTCTTC. The V call is TRBV7-6, the J call TRBJ2-1, with 9 bases matching TRBD2. CDR3 length equals 15 residues. V shed 5 bases, J shed 7 bases, and the junction held 9 bases outside the gene matches. Germline lookup yields CDR1 SGHVS and CDR2 FNYEAQ.

The chain recombines TRBV2 with TRBJ1-5, with 7 bases identical to TRBD1. From germline, CDR1 is SNHLY and CDR2 FYNNEI. This CDR3 is 15 amino acids long. V lost 6 bases, J lost 10 bases, and 15 bases stayed unmatched. The CDR3 region is CASRMDRQIPSPQHF. CDR3 DNA: TGTGCCAGCAGGATGGACAGGCAAATTCCCAGCCCCCAGCATTTT.

The J gene is TRBJ1-2, the V gene TRBV6-1; D not certain. Germline CDR1 reads MNHNS; CDR2 reads SASEGT. The CDR3 length is 11 residues. V was shortened by 7 bases and J by 7 bases, with 10 bases between the two germline ends. The CDR3: CASTLVGGYTF. The CDR3 coding sequence is TGTGCCAGCACCCTCGTCGGTGGCTACACCTTC.

V usage is TRBV7-9 and J usage is TRBJ1-5; TRBD1 is a possible D gene (5 bases). The V gene lost 0 bases and the J gene lost 1 base, with 16 bases spanning the gap. CDR1 is SEHNR, CDR2 FQNEAQ, per germline (reference sequence). CDR3 length equals 18 residues. CDR3 nucleotide sequence: TGTGCCAGCAGCTTAGCCACCGGTGAGTGGGGCAGCAATCAGCCCCAGCATTTT. It specifies CASSLATGEWGSNQPQHF.

V is TRBV11-2 and J is TRBJ2-5; 9 nucleotides agree with TRBD2. The germline V gene encodes CDR1 SGHAT and CDR2 FQNNGV. With V trimmed by 5 bases and J by 1 base, 2 bases remained unmatched. This CDR3 contains 14 residues. The CDR3: CASSISGGQETQYF. The CDR3 DNA sequence: TGTGCCAGCAGCATTAGCGGGGGCCAAGAGACCCAGTACTTC.

The chain couples TRBV4-1 to TRBJ1-3; no reliable D call. Deletions cut 0 bases from V and 7 bases from J, with 13 bases between. CDR1 is MGHRA and CDR2 is YSYEKL in the germline V gene. The CDR3 extends over 15 amino acids. The CDR3, as DNA: TGCGCCAGCAGCCAAGAAACGGAGGTACGGAACACCATATATTTT. Translating it yields CASSQETEVRNTIYF.

This clone was picked up one time. This chain connects TRBV2 to TRBJ1-5; 7 bases fit TRBD1. The V gene's germline CDR1 is SNHLY and CDR2 FYNNEI. The V segment lost 5 bases and the J segment 3 bases; nucleotides outside the gene matches: 4. The CDR3 is 14 residues long. DNA for the CDR3: TGTGCCAGCAGTCCGGACAGGTCCAATCAGCCCCAGCATTTT. It specifies CASSPDRSNQPQHF. The full variable domain, with the rest looked up from reference TRBV2 and TRBJ1-5, is EPEVTQTPSHQVTQMGQEVILRCVPISNHLYFYWYRQILGQKVEFLVSFYNNEISEKSEIFDDQFSVERPDGSNFTLKIRSTKLEDSAMYFCASSPDRSNQPQHFGDGTRLSIL.

The chain is built from TRBV9 and TRBJ2-5, with TRBD2 matching 7 bases. V trimming: 1 base; J trimming: 3 bases; junction bases outside the gene matches: 0. Germline CDR1 and CDR2: SGDLS and YYNGEE. This CDR3 is built from 13 residues. In nucleotides, the CDR3 is TGTGCCAGCAGCGTACGGGGGGAAGAGACCCAGTACTTC. It yields the protein CASSVRGEETQYF.

For the CDR3, the DNA is TGTGCCAGTAGGAATCGGGGACAGGGGCTAAATTTAGATACGCAGTATTTT. As protein: CASRNRGQGLNLDTQYF. The chain joins TRBV19 to TRBJ2-3, with 10 bases fitting TRBD1. This CDR3 has 17 amino acids. J gave up 5 bases and V 6 bases, and 14 bases lay outside the gene matches. Germline V gene data show CDR1 as LNHDA and CDR2 as SQIVND (reference sequence).